This record concerns one T cell receptor beta chain sequence. What it recognizes is unknown. The germline V gene has CDR1 WNHNN and CDR2 SYGVQD (reference sequence). CDR3 length: 14 residues. Trimming stripped 3 bases from V and 8 bases from J, with 16 bases between. The data stem from a study of CD8+CD57+ T cells in acquired aplastic anemia. Study summary: CD4+ cell libraries from healthy donors averaged about 10.8 million reads.

Study-wide results and limits: It was found that twenty-nine CD8+ CDR3 sequences were shared between patients and controls. Significant differences in CD8+ Simpson's diversity were not observed between patients and controls.

For CDR3 and TCR beta VDJ profiling, genomic DNA was the template used. TCRdb processed the reads anew with MiXCR; each CDR3 protein has one entry. The sample lists some 70,000 distinct CDR3 sequences; 54% were seen once. The genes are TRBV10-1 and TRBJ1-1; no reliable D call. Sequenced sample: sorted CD4+, CD8+, or CD8+CD57+ T cells (not recorded which) from PBMCs. This TCR came from a human donor in good health, serving as a control. CDR3 DNA: TGCGCCAGCAGTGAAGGGTTACTGGCTGACGAAGCTTTCTTT. Protein product: CASSEGLLADEAFF.